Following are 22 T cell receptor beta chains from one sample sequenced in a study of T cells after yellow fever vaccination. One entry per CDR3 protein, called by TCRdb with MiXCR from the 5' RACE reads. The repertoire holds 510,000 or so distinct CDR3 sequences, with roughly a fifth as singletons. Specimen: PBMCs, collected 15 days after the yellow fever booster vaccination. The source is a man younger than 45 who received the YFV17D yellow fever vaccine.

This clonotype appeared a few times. DNA for the CDR3: TGTGCCAGCTATATAGCGGGAGGGCTTGGGGAGCTGTTTTTT. It codes for CASYIAGGLGELFF. J is TRBJ2-2 and V is TRBV12-3 or TRBV12-4; TRBD2 agrees at 11 bases. The CDR3 contains 14 residues. Trimming cost V 8 bases and J 8 bases; bases outside gene matches: 7.

Here the CDR3 DNA reads TGTGCCAGCAGCCAATGGGCGGGACAAACCTACGAGCAGTACTTC. This gives the protein CASSQWAGQTYEQYF. The V and J genes are TRBV4-2 and TRBJ2-7; D tentatively reads TRBD1 or TRBD2 (6 bases each). Germline CDR1 reads LGHNA; CDR2 reads YNFKEQ. V lost 2 bases and J lost 2, with 13 bases in between. CDR3 length equals 15 residues.

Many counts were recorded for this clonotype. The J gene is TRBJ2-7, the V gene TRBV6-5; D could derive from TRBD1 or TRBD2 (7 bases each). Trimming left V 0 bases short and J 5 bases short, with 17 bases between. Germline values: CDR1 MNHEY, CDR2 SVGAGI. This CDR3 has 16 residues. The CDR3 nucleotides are TGTGCCAGCAGTTACTCCTGGGGAGGGGGCGCCGACGAGCAGTACTTC. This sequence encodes CASSYSWGGGADEQYF.

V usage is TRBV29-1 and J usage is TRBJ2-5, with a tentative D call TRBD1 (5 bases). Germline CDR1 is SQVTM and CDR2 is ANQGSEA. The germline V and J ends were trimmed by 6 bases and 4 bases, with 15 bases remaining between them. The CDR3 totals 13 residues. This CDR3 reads CSVRTSKRETQYF. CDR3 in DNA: TGCAGCGTCAGGACATCTAAAAGAGAGACCCAGTACTTC.

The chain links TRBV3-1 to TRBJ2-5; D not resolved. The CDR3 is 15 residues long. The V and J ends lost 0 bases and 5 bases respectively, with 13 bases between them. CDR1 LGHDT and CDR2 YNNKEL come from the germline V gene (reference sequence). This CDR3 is CASSQDRVGYETQYF. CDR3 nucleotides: TGTGCCAGCAGCCAAGATCGGGTTGGGTACGAGACCCAGTACTTC.

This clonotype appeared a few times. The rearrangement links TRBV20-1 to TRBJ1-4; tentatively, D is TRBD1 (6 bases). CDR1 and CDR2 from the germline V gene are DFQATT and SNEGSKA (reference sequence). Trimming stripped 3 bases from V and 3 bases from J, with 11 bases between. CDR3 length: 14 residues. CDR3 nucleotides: TGCAGTGCTAGGGGGGGCTTGGCTAATGAAAAACTGTTTTTT. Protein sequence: CSARGGLANEKLFF.

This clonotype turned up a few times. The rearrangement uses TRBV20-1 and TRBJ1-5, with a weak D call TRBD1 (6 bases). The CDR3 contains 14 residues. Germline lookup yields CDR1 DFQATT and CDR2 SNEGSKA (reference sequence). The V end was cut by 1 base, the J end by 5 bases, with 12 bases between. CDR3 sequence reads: CSARVTGGDQPQHF. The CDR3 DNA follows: TGCAGTGCTAGAGTCACGGGGGGCGATCAGCCCCAGCATTTT.

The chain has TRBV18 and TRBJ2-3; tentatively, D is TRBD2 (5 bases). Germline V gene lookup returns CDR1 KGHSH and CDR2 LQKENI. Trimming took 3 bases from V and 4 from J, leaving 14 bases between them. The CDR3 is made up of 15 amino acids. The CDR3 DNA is TGTGCCAGCTCACCCCGGTTAGGGCGGGCAGATACGCAGTATTTT. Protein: CASSPRLGRADTQYF. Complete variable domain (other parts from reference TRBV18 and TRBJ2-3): NAGVMQNPRHLVRRRGQEARLRCSPMKGHSHVYWYRQLPEEGLKFMVYLQKENIIDESGMPKERFSAEFPKEGPSILRIQQVVRGDSAAYFCASSPRLGRADTQYFGPGTRLTVL.

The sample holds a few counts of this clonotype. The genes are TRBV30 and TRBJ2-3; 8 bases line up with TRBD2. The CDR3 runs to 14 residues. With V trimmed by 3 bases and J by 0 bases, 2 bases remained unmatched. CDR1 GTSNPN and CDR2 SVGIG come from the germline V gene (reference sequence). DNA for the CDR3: TGTGCCTGGAGGGTAGCGGGGAGCACAGATACGCAGTATTTT. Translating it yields CAWRVAGSTDTQYF.

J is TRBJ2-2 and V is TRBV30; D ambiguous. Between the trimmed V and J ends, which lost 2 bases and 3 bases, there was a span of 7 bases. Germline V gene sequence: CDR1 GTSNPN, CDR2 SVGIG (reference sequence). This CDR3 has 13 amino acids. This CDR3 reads CAWSTGDTGELFF. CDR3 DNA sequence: TGTGCCTGGAGTACTGGGGACACCGGGGAGCTGTTTTTT. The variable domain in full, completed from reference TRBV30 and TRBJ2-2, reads SQTIHQWPATLVQPVGSPLSLECTVEGTSNPNLYWYRQAAGRGLQLLFYSVGIGQISSEVPQNLSASRPQDRQFILSSKKLLLSDSGFYLCAWSTGDTGELFFGEGSRLTVL.

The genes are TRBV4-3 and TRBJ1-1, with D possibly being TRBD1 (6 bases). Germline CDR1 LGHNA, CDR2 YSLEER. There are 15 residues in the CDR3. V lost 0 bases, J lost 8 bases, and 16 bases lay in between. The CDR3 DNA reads TGCGCCAGCAGCCAAGATCTCTTGACAGGCGAGGAAGCTTTCTTT. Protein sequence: CASSQDLLTGEEAFF.

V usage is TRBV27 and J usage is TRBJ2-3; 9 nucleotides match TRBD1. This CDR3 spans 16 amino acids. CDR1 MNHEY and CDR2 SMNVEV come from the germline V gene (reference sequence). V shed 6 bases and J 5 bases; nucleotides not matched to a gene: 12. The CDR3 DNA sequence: TGTGCCAGCAGGGTAACCACAGGGGGCAGAGGAGATACGCAGTATTTT. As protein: CASRVTTGGRGDTQYF.

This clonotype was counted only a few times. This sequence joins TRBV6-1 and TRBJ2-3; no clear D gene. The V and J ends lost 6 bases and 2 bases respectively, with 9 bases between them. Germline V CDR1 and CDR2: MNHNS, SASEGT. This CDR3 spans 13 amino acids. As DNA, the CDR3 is TGTGCCAGCAGCAAAAGACACACAGATACGCAGTATTTT. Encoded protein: CASSKRHTDTQYF.

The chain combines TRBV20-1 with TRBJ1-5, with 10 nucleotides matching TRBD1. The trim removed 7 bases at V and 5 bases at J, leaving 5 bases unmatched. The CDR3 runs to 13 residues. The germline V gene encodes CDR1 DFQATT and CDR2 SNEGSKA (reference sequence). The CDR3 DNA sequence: TGCAGTGGCGGGACAGGGGAATATCAGCCCCAGCATTTT. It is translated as CSGGTGEYQPQHF.

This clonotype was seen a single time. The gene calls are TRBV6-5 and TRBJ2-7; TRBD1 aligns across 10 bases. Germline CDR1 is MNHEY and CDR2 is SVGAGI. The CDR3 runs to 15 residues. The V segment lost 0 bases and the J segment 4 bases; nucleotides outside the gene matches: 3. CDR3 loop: CASSYSPGQGYEQYF. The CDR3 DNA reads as TGTGCCAGCAGTTACTCCCCGGGACAGGGGTACGAGCAGTACTTC.

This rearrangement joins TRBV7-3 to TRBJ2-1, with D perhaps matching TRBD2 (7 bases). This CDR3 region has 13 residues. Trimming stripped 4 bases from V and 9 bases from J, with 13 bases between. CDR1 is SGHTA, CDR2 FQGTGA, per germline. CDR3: CASSSTGGREQFF. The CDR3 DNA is TGTGCCAGCAGCTCCACGGGGGGCCGTGAGCAGTTCTTC.

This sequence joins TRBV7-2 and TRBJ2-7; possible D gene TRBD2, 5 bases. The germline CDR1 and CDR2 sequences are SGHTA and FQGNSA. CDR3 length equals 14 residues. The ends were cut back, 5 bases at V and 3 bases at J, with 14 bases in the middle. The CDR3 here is CASSIASGYYEQYF. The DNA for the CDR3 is TGTGCCAGCAGCATTGCCAGCGGATACTACGAGCAGTACTTC. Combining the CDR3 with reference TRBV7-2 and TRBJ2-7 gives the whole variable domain GAGVSQSPSNKVTEKGKDVELRCDPISGHTALYWYRQSLGQGLEFLIYFQGNSAPDKSGLPSDRFSAERTGGSVSTLTIQRTQQEDSAVYLCASSIASGYYEQYFGPGTRLTVT.

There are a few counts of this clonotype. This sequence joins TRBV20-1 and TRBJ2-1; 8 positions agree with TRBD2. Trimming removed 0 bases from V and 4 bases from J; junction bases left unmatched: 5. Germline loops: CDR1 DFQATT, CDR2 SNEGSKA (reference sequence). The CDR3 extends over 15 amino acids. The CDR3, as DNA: TGCAGTGCTAGAGATCCGAGCGGGAGTTACAATGAGCAGTTCTTC. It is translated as CSARDPSGSYNEQFF.

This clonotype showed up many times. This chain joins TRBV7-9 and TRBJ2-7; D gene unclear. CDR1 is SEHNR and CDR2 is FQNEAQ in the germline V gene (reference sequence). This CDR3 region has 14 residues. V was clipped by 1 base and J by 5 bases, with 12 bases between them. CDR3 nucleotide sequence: TGTGCCAGCAGCTTAGGCAGTACCCTCAACGAGCAGTACTTC. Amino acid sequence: CASSLGSTLNEQYF.

The DNA of the CDR3 is TGTGCCAGCGCCGGGACAGGGGGCTGGGAGCAGTACTTC. This encodes CASAGTGGWEQYF. J is TRBJ2-7 and V is TRBV28, with TRBD1 matching over 12 bases. Germline CDR1 is MDHEN and CDR2 is SYDVKM. The CDR3 sequence is 13 residues long. After removal of 8 bases from V and 7 bases from J, the junction contained 6 bases not matched to a gene. Complete variable domain (other parts from reference TRBV28 and TRBJ2-7): DVKVTQSSRYLVKRTGEKVFLECVQDMDHENMFWYRQDPGLGLRLIYFSYDVKMKEKGDIPEGYSVSREKKERFSLILESASTNQTSMYLCASAGTGGWEQYFGPGTRLTVT.

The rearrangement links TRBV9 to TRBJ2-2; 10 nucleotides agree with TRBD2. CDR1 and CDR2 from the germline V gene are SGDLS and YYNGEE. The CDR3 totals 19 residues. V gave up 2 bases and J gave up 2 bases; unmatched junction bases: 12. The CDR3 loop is CASSVTLSGRRYNTGELFF. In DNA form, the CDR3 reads TGTGCCAGCAGCGTGACCCTTAGCGGGAGGCGGTATAACACCGGGGAGCTGTTTTTT.

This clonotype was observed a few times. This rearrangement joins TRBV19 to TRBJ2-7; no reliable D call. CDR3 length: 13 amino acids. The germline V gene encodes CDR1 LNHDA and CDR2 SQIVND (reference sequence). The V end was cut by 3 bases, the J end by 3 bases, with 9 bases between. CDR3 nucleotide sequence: TGTGCCAGTAGTATCCGGCTCGGCTACGAGCAGTACTTC. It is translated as CASSIRLGYEQYF.